This TCR beta chain was sequenced in a study of T cells in Graves' hyperthyroidism and ophthalmopathy. The germline V gene encodes CDR1 SNHLY and CDR2 FYNNEI. V lost 4 bases and J 0 bases, leaving 7 bases between the germline ends. This CDR3 contains 13 residues. This clonotype was seen ten or more times. There were TCR beta CDR3 regions amplified from RNA transcripts. The HTBI set primed first-round TCR CDR3 RT-PCR. TCRdb recomputed calls from the multiplex PCR reads with MiXCR, one row per CDR3 protein. The sample yields about 500,000 distinct CDR3 sequences, roughly 17% seen once. The clonotype comes from a woman aged 18-29 years with Graves' hyperthyroidism. Sequencing used blood. The rearrangement uses TRBV2 and TRBJ2-7; no clear D gene. The CDR3, as DNA: TGTGCCAGCAGTGCCCCAGTCTCCTACGAGCAGTACTTC. Translated: CASSAPVSYEQYF.